Below, 2 T cell receptor beta chains from the same sample are listed, as sequenced in a study of siplizumab effects on memory and regulatory T cells. The method was immunoSEQ multiplex PCR; TCRdb's version includes in-frame clones alone and lacks a portion of them. The sample records about 100,000 clones, about 94% being singletons. The specimen was non-Treg CD4+ T cells sorted from blood. These TCRs come from a human donor in good health.

With regard to this clone: Sequence at one end of the junction differs from germline and may be a read error. V gene TRBV7-7 combines with J gene TRBJ1-1, with TRBD1 matching over 7 bases. Germline CDR1 reads SSHAT; CDR2 reads FNYEAQ (reference sequence). The CDR3 has 13 amino acids. The chain's CDR3 is CASSLETGSEAFF. CDR3 nucleotides: TGTGCTAGCAGCTTAGAGACAGGGTCTGAAGCTTTCTTT. Full variable domain (rest looked up from reference TRBV7-7 and TRBJ1-1): GAGVSQSPRYKVTKRGQDVTLRCDPISSHATLYWYQQALGQGPEFLTYFNYEAQPDKSGLPSDRFSAERPEGSISTLTIQRTEQRDSAMYRCASSLETGSEAFFGQGTRLTVV.

The chain combines TRBV15 with TRBJ2-4, with TRBD1 matching 7 bases. This CDR3 is 16 amino acids long. The V gene's germline CDR1 is LNHNV and CDR2 YYDKDF (reference sequence). J gave up 0 bases and V 4 bases, and 6 bases lay outside the gene matches. For the CDR3, the DNA is TGTGCCACCAGCACCGACAGGGCATTAGCCAAAAACATTCAGTACTTC. Translation gives CATSTDRALAKNIQYF.